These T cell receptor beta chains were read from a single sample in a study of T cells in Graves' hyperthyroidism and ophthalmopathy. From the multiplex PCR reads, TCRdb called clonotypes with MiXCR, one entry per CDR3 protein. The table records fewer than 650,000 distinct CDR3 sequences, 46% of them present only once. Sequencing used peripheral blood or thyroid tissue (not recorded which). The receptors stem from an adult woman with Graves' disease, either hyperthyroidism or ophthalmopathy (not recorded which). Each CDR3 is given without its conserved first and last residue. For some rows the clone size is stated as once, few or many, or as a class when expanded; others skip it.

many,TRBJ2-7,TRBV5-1,ASRSGSIYEQY
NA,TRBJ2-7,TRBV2,ASSEPAGSYEQY
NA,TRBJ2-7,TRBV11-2,ASSSLAGEYEQY
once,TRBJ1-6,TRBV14,ASGRQNNSPLH
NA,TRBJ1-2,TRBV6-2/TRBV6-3,ASSRSGTERGYGYT
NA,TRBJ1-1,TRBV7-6,ASSSRTGEAF
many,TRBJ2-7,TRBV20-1,SASRPLVGYEQY
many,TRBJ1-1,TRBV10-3,AIRQGGGNTEAF
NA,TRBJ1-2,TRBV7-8,ASSKMTGPSSGNT
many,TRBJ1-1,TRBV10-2,ASSETHTEAF
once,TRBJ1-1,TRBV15,ATSRDLREAF
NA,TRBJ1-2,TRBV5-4,ASSLSAGGDYGYT
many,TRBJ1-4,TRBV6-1,ASSTSGWEKLF
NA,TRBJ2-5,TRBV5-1,ASSFREGGETQY
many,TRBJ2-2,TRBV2,ASSYQEGTGELF
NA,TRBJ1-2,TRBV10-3,AISVEGYGYT
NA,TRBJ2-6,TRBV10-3,AISGTGTARSGANVLT
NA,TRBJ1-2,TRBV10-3,AISEEGTRYGGYT
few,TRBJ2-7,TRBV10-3,AISPDSFSYEQY
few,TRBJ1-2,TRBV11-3,ASNPSGYT
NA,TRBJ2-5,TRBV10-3,ARVAGVLETQY
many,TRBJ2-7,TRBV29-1,SVKPGDGEQY
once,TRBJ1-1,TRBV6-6,ASPRGLNTEAF
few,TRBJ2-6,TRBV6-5,ASSYGRDGANVLT
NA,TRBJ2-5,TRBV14,ASSQVFAGETQY
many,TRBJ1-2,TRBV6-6,ASSYGQGTYGYT
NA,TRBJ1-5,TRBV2,ASSEAFGRVQPQH
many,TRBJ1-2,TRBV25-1,ASSRNDGYT
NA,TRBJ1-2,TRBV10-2,ASSEGRNYGYT
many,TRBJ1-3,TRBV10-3,AISESGQGAGGNTIY
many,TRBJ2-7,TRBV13,ASSFQGRYEQY
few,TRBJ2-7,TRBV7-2,ASSRAAGVSSYEQY
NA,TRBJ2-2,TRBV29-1,SSGLNTGELF
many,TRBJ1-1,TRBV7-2,ASSLRTGAITEAF
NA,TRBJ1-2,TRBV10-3,ASRPSSLANYGYT
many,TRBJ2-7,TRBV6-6,ASSYAEGEQY
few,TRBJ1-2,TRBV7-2,ASSLLGRTRYT
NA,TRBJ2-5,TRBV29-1,SAKKNQETQY
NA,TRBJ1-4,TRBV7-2,ASSLAAGALF
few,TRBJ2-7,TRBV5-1,ASSWAGPWH
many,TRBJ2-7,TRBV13,ASSLGLGAGGGEQY
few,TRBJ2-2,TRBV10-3,AITDRENTGELF
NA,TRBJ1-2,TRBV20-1,SARPVLGYGYT
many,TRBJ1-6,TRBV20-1,SAGEGNNSPLH
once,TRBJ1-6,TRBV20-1,SANRDRVNSPLH
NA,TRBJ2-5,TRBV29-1,SVARGYGGSETQY
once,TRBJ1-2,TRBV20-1,SAGSWDTSGDDGYT
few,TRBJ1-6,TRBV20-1,SASRSFYNSPLH
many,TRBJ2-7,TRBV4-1,ASSQVLRTYEQY
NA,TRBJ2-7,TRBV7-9,ASSYPKTTVVEQY
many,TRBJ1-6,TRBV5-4,ASSLGGSISPLH
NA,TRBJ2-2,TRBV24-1,ATGLNTGELS
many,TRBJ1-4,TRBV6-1,ASSALRASGNEKLF
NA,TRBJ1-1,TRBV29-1,SVGSGVTEAF